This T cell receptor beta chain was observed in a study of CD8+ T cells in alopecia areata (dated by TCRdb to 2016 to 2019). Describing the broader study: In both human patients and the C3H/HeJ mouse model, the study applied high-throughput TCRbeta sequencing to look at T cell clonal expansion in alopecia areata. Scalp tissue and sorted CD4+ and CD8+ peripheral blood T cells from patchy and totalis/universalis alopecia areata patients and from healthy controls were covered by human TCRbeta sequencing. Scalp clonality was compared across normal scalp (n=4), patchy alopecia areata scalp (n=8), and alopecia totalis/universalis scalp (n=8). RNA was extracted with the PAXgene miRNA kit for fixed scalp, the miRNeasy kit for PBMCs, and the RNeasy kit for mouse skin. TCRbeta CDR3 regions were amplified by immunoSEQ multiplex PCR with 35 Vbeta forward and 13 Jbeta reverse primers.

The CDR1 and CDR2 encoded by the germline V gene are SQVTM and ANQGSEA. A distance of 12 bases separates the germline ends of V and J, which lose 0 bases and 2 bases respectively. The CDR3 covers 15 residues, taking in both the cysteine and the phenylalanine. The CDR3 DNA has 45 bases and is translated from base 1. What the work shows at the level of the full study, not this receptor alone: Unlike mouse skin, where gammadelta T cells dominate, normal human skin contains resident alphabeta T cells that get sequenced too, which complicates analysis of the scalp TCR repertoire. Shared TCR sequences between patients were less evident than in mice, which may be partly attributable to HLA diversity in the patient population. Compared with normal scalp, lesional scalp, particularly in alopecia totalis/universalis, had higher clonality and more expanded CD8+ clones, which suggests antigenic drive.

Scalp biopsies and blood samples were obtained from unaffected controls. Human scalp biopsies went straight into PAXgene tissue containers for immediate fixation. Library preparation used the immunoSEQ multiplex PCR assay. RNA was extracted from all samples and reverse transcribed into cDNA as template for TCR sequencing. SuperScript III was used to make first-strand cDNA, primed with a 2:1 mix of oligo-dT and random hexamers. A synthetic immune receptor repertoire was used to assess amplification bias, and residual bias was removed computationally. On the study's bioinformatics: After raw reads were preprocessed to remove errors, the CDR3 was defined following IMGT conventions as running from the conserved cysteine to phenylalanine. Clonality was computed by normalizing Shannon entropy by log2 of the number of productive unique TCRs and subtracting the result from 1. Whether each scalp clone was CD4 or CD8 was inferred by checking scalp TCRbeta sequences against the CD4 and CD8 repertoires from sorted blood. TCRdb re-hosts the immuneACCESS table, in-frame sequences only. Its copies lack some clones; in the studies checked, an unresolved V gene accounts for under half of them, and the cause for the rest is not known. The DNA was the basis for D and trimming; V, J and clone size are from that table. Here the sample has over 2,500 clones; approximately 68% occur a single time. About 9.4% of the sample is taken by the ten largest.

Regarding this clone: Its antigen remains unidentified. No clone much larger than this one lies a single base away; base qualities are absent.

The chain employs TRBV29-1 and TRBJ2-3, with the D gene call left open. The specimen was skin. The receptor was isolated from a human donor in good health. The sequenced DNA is TGCAGCGTTGAAGATGTGGCGACCTTCACAGATACGCAGTATTTT. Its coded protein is CSVEDVATFTDTQYF.